A selection of T cell receptor beta chains follows, all from one sample in a study of cytomegalovirus exposure and HLA in healthy donors. Using immunoSEQ multiplex PCR, the repertoire was profiled, and TCRdb retains in-frame clones only, with some absent. The sample contains about 160,000 clones, roughly three quarters of which appear only once. Sequenced sample: PBMCs. The receptor source for this set is a woman between 40 and 55 years old in good health and CMV-seropositive. Each CDR3 is given with its conserved first and last residue. Each record gives: J gene, D gene, clone size, V gene, CDR3 protein, CDR3 DNA. A D gene is named only where the DNA matches it firmly. Expanded clones get a size class; other rows say once, few or many, or leave the size out.

j_call: TRBJ2-6
d_call: NA
clone_size: NA
v_call: TRBV5-1
cdr3_aa: CASSLGSGANGLTF
cdr3_nt: TGCGCCAGCAGCTTGGGCTCTGGGGCCAACGGCCTGACTTTC

j_call: TRBJ2-3
d_call: TRBD1
clone_size: few
v_call: TRBV6-5
cdr3_aa: CASSYPTGDTQYF
cdr3_nt: TGTGCCAGCAGTTACCCGACAGGGGATACGCAGTATTTT

j_call: TRBJ1-3
d_call: TRBD1
clone_size: once
v_call: TRBV28
cdr3_aa: CASSLLGTGAGNTIYF
cdr3_nt: TGTGCCAGCAGTTTATTGGGGACAGGGGCTGGAAACACCATATATTTT

j_call: TRBJ1-1
d_call: TRBD1
clone_size: once
v_call: TRBV6-5
cdr3_aa: CASIDRGGMNTEAFF
cdr3_nt: TGTGCCAGCATCGACAGGGGCGGGATGAACACTGAAGCTTTCTTT

j_call: TRBJ2-7
d_call: NA
clone_size: few
v_call: TRBV4-3
cdr3_aa: CASSQEGRGGDEQYF
cdr3_nt: TGCGCCAGCAGCCAAGAGGGCCGGGGAGGAGACGAGCAGTACTTC

j_call: TRBJ1-2
d_call: TRBD1
clone_size: NA
v_call: TRBV6-1
cdr3_aa: CASSWTGNYGYTF
cdr3_nt: TGTGCCAGCAGCTGGACAGGGAACTATGGCTACACCTTC

j_call: TRBJ2-5
d_call: NA
clone_size: NA
v_call: TRBV14
cdr3_aa: CASSQGNSRAETQYF
cdr3_nt: TGTGCCAGCAGCCAAGGGAACAGCCGTGCAGAGACCCAGTACTTC

j_call: TRBJ1-2
d_call: NA
clone_size: NA
v_call: TRBV2
cdr3_aa: CASSAGRVMSGYTF
cdr3_nt: TGTGCCAGCAGTGCAGGCAGGGTGATGAGTGGCTACACCTTC

j_call: TRBJ1-1
d_call: TRBD1
clone_size: few
v_call: TRBV11-2
cdr3_aa: CASSQYRGLVRTEAFF
cdr3_nt: TGTGCCAGCAGTCAATACAGGGGTTTGGTTAGGACTGAAGCTTTCTTT

j_call: TRBJ2-2
d_call: TRBD1
clone_size: NA
v_call: TRBV4-1
cdr3_aa: CASRDRGNTGELFF
cdr3_nt: TGCGCCAGTCGGGACAGGGGGAACACCGGGGAGCTGTTTTTT

j_call: TRBJ1-4
d_call: TRBD1
clone_size: once
v_call: TRBV6-5
cdr3_aa: CASRSRDSEKLFF
cdr3_nt: TGTGCCAGCAGGTCCCGGGACAGTGAAAAACTGTTTTTT

j_call: TRBJ2-5
d_call: NA
clone_size: NA
v_call: TRBV5-1
cdr3_aa: CASSWGGAGETQYF
cdr3_nt: TGCGCCAGCAGCTGGGGGGGGGCAGGAGAGACCCAGTACTTC

j_call: TRBJ2-7
d_call: NA
clone_size: NA
v_call: TRBV6-1
cdr3_aa: CASSGDNSYEQYF
cdr3_nt: TGTGCCAGCAGTGGGGACAATTCCTACGAGCAGTACTTC

j_call: TRBJ1-2
d_call: NA
clone_size: NA
v_call: TRBV15
cdr3_aa: CATSSGGDSRYTF
cdr3_nt: TGTGCCACCAGTTCGGGAGGTGACAGCCGCTACACCTTC

j_call: TRBJ1-5
d_call: NA
clone_size: once
v_call: TRBV4-2
cdr3_aa: CASSQDRFNTGYQPQHF
cdr3_nt: TGTGCCAGCAGCCAAGACCGATTTAACACAGGATATCAGCCCCAGCATTTT

j_call: TRBJ2-5
d_call: NA
clone_size: NA
v_call: TRBV5-4
cdr3_aa: CASSLAGGQETQYF
cdr3_nt: TGTGCCAGCAGCTTGGCCGGGGGACAAGAGACCCAGTACTTC

j_call: TRBJ1-4
d_call: TRBD1
clone_size: few
v_call: TRBV19
cdr3_aa: CASSRGDSSSTNEKLFF
cdr3_nt: TGTGCCAGTAGTAGAGGGGACAGTTCTTCAACTAATGAAAAACTGTTTTTT

j_call: TRBJ1-1
d_call: NA
clone_size: few
v_call: TRBV6-1
cdr3_aa: CASSEGGRDAFF
cdr3_nt: TGTGCCAGCAGTGAAGGAGGGAGAGACGCTTTCTTT

j_call: TRBJ2-2
d_call: TRBD1
clone_size: NA
v_call: TRBV5-1
cdr3_aa: CASSFVGQGSGELFF
cdr3_nt: TGCGCCAGCAGCTTTGTAGGACAGGGATCCGGGGAGCTGTTTTTT

j_call: TRBJ1-3
d_call: NA
clone_size: NA
v_call: TRBV9
cdr3_aa: CASSDPHSFSGNTIYF
cdr3_nt: TGTGCCAGCAGCGACCCCCACAGCTTCTCTGGAAACACCATATATTTT

j_call: TRBJ2-1
d_call: TRBD2
clone_size: NA
v_call: TRBV7-8
cdr3_aa: CASSLAGTSPRDEQFF
cdr3_nt: TGTGCCAGCAGCTTAGCCGGGACTAGTCCCCGTGATGAGCAGTTCTTC

j_call: TRBJ2-2
d_call: TRBD1
clone_size: NA
v_call: TRBV6-5
cdr3_aa: CASTLGQGEGELFF
cdr3_nt: TGTGCCAGCACCTTAGGACAGGGGGAGGGGGAGCTGTTTTTT

j_call: TRBJ1-2
d_call: NA
clone_size: NA
v_call: TRBV30
cdr3_aa: CAWRVQGYGYTF
cdr3_nt: TGTGCCTGGAGAGTACAGGGCTATGGCTACACCTTC

j_call: TRBJ1-1
d_call: NA
clone_size: NA
v_call: TRBV9
cdr3_aa: CASSGPRNTEAFF
cdr3_nt: TGTGCCAGCAGCGGCCCCAGGAACACTGAAGCTTTCTTT

j_call: TRBJ2-5
d_call: TRBD2
clone_size: NA
v_call: TRBV30
cdr3_aa: CAWSYSGGARETQYF
cdr3_nt: TGTGCCTGGAGCTATAGCGGGGGGGCCAGAGAGACCCAGTACTTC

j_call: TRBJ2-7
d_call: NA
clone_size: NA
v_call: TRBV29-1
cdr3_aa: CSVETGIYEQYF
cdr3_nt: TGCAGCGTTGAAACAGGGATCTACGAGCAGTACTTC

j_call: TRBJ2-1
d_call: NA
clone_size: NA
v_call: TRBV30
cdr3_aa: CACRSGLYNEQFF
cdr3_nt: TGTGCCTGCCGTTCCGGTCTCTACAATGAGCAGTTCTTC

j_call: TRBJ1-1
d_call: NA
clone_size: NA
v_call: TRBV5-1
cdr3_aa: CASSLGAGTEAFF
cdr3_nt: TGCGCCAGCAGCTTGGGGGCTGGAACTGAAGCTTTCTTT

j_call: TRBJ2-3
d_call: TRBD2
clone_size: NA
v_call: TRBV4-1
cdr3_aa: CASSQGGLAGTDTQYF
cdr3_nt: TGCGCCAGCAGCCAAGGAGGACTAGCGGGGACAGATACGCAGTATTTT

j_call: TRBJ2-1
d_call: TRBD2
clone_size: NA
v_call: TRBV19
cdr3_aa: CASRSGGSYNEQFF
cdr3_nt: TGTGCCAGTAGGAGCGGGGGCTCCTACAATGAGCAGTTCTTC

j_call: TRBJ2-5
d_call: NA
clone_size: NA
v_call: TRBV28
cdr3_aa: CASSRDSSQETQYF
cdr3_nt: TGTGCCAGCAGCCGAGACAGCAGCCAAGAGACCCAGTACTTC